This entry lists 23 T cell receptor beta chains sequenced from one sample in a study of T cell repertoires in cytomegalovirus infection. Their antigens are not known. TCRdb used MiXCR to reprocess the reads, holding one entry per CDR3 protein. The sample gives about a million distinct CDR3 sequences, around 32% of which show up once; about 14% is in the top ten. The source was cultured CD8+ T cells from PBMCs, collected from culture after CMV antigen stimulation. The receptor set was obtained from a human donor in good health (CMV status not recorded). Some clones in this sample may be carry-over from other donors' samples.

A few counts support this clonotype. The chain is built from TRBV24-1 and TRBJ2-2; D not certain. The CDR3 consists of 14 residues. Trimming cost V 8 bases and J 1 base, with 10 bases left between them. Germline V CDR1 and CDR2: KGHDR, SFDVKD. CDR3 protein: CATIAPLNTGELFF. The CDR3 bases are TGTGCCACCATCGCCCCGCTGAACACCGGGGAGCTGTTTTTT.

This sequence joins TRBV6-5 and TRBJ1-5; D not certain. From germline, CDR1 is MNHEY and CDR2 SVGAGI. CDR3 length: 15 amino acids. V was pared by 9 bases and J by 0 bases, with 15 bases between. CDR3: CASRVSLYSNQPQHF. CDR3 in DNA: TGTGCCAGTAGGGTCAGCCTTTATAGCAATCAGCCCCAGCATTTT.

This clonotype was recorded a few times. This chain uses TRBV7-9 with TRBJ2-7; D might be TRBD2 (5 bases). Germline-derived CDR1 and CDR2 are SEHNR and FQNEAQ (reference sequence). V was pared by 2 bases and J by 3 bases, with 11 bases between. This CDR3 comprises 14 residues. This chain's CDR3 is CASSLSGRSYEQYV. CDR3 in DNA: TGTGCCAGCAGCTTAAGTGGGAGAAGCTACGAGCAGTACGTC.

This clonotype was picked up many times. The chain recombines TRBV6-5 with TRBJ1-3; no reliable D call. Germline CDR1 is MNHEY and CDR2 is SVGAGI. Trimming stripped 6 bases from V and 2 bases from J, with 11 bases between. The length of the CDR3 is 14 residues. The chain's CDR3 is CASSYSGTGNTIYF. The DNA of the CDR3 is TGTGCCAGCAGCTATTCGGGGACTGGAAACACCATATATTTT.

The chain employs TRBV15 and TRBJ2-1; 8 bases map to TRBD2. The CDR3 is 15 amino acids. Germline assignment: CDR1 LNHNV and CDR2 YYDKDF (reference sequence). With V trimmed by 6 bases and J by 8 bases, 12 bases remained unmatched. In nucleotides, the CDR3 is TGTGCCACCAGTAACGCCGGGGCGGGAGGCGATGAGCAGTTCTTC. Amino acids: CATSNAGAGGDEQFF.

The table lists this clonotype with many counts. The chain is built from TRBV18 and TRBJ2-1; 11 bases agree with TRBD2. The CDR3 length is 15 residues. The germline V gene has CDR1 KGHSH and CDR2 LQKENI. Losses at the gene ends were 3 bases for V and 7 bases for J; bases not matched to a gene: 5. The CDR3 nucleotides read TGTGCCAGCTCACCCCAACTAGCGGGGGCGAATGAGCAGTTCTTC. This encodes CASSPQLAGANEQFF.

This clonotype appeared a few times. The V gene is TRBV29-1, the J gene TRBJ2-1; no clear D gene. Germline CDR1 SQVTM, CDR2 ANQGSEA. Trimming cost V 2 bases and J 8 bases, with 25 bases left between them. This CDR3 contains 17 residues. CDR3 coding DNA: TGCAGCGTTGAAAAGTCTATGTCGGCACTTACTGTGGATGAGCAGTTCTTC. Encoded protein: CSVEKSMSALTVDEQFF.

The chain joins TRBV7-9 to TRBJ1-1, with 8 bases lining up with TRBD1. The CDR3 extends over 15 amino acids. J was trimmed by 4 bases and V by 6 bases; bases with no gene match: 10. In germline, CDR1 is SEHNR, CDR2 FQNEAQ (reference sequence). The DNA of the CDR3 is TGTGCCAGCAGATCCGGACAGGGATTGAGCACTGAAGCTTTCTTT. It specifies CASRSGQGLSTEAFF.

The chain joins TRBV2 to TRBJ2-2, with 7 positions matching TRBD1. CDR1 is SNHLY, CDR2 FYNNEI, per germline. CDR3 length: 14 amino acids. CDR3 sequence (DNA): TGTGTGAAGGGGGCGAGGACGAACACCGGGGAGCTGTTTTTT. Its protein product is CVKGARTNTGELFF.

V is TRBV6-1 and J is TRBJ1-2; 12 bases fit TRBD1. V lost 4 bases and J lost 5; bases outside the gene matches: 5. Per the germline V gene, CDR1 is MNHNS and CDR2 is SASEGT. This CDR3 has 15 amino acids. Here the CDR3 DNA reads TGTGCCAGCAGTGGGGGGACAGGGGGCAAGTATGGCTACACCTTC. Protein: CASSGGTGGKYGYTF.

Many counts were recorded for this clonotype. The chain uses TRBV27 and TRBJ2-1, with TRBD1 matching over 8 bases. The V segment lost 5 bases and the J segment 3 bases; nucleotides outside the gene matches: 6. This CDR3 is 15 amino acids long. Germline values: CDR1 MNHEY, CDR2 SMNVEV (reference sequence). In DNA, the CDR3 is TGTGCCAGCAGTATAGACAGGGGCAGCTACAATGAGCAGTTCTTC. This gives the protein CASSIDRGSYNEQFF.

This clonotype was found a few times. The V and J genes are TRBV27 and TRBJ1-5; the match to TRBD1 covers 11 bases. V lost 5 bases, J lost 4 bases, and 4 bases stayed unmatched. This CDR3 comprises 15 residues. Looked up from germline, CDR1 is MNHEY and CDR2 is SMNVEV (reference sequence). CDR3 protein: CASSPRDRGNQPQHF. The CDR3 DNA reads TGTGCCAGCAGTCCCCGGGACAGGGGGAATCAGCCCCAGCATTTT.

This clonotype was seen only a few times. CDR3 DNA sequence: TGTGCCAGCAGTTACGGGGACAGGGGAGGCTACACCTTC. It translates to CASSYGDRGGYTF. This chain connects TRBV6-5 to TRBJ1-2; 10 nucleotides agree with TRBD1. The CDR3 sequence is 13 residues long. From germline, CDR1 is MNHEY and CDR2 SVGAGI. V lost 2 bases and J lost 8; bases outside the gene matches: 2.

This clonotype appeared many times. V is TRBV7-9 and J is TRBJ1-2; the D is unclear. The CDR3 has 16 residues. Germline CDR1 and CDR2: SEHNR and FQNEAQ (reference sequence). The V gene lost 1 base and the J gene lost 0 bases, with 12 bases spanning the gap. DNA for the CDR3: TGTGCCAGCAGCTTAGGGAAAGCAGAAGCTAACTATGGCTACACCTTC. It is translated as CASSLGKAEANYGYTF.

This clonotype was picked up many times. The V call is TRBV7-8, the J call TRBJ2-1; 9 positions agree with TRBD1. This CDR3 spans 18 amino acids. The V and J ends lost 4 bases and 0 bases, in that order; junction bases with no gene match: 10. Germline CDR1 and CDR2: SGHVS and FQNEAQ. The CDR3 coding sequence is TGTGCCAGCAGCTCGGGACAGGGTATGAATCCCTCCTACAATGAGCAGTTCTTC. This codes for CASSSGQGMNPSYNEQFF.

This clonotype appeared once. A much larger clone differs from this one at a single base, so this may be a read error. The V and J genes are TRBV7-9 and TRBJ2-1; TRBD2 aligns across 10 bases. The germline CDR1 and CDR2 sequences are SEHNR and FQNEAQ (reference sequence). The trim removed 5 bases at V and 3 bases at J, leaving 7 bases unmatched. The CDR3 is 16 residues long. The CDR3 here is CASSVGAGGNYNEQFF. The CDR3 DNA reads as TGTGCCAGCAGCGTAGGAGCGGGGGGGAACTACAATGAGCAGTTCTTC.

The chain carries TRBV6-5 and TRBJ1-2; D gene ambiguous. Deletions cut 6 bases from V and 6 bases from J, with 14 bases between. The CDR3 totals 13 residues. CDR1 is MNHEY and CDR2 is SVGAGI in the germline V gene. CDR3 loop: CASRPEIRNGYTF. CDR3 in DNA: TGTGCCAGCAGGCCCGAGATCCGGAATGGCTACACCTTC.

Here the CDR3 reads CASLLTGGLYNEQFF. CDR3 nucleotide sequence: TGTGCCAGCTTATTGACAGGGGGCCTTTACAATGAGCAGTTCTTC. The rearrangement uses TRBV6-4 and TRBJ2-1; 10 bases match TRBD1. Germline V gene lookup returns CDR1 MRHNA and CDR2 SNTAGT. J was trimmed by 4 bases and V by 8 bases; bases with no gene match: 8. The CDR3 is 15 residues long.

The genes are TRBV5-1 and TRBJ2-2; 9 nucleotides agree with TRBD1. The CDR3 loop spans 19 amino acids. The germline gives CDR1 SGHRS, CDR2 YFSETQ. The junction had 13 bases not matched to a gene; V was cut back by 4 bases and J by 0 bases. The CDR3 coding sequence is TGCGCCAGCAGCCCCGTCCCGGGACAGGGTACAACGAACACCGGGGAGCTGTTTTTT. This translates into CASSPVPGQGTTNTGELFF.

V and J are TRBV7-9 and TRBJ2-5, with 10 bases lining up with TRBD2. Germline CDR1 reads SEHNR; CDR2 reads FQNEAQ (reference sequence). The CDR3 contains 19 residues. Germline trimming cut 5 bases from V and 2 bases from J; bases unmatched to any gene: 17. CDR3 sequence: CASSGWIAGGSPGQETQYF. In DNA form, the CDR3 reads TGTGCCAGCAGCGGATGGATAGCGGGGGGCTCCCCCGGGCAAGAGACCCAGTACTTC.

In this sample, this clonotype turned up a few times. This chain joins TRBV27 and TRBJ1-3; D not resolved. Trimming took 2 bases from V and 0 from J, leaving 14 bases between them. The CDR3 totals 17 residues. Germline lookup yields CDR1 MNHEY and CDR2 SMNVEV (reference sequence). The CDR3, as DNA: TGTGCCAGCAGTTTACGTCTGGGCCCGAGCTCTGGAAACACCATATATTTT. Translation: CASSLRLGPSSGNTIYF.

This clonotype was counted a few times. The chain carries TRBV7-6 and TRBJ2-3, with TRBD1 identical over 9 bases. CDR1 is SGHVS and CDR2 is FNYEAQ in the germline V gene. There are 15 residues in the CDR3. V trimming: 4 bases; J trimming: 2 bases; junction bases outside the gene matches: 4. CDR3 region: CASSSWTGATDTQYF. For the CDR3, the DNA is TGTGCCAGCAGCTCCTGGACAGGGGCCACAGATACGCAGTATTTT.

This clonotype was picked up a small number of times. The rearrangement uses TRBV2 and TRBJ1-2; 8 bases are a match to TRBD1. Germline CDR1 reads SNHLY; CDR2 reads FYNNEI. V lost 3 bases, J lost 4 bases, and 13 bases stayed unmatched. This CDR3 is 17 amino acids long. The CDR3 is CASSDKVDRVAGYGYTF. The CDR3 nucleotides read TGTGCCAGCAGTGACAAAGTGGACAGGGTGGCAGGCTATGGCTACACCTTC.